This TCR beta chain was sequenced in a study of blood T cell repertoires in COVID-19. Study summary: Specimens from acute and convalescent COVID-19 originated in the United States, Italy and Spain.

Sequencing was performed with immunoSEQ multiplex PCR; in TCRdb, only in-frame clones are kept and a portion is missing. The sample shows tens of thousands of clones, over 80% of them seen only once. V shed 5 bases and J 6 bases; nucleotides not matched to a gene: 11. The CDR3 contains 16 residues. Germline loops: CDR1 SGHTA, CDR2 FQGNSA. Sequencing used peripheral blood. The rearrangement uses TRBV7-2 and TRBJ1-5, with 9 nucleotides matching TRBD1. This TCR came from a man aged 50 or older with active COVID-19. The CDR3 DNA follows: TGTGCCAGCAGCCCTTCGAGGGGACAGGGCGGTCAGCCCCAGCATTTT. Residues: CASSPSRGQGGQPQHF. The complete variable domain, with remaining parts taken from reference TRBV7-2 and TRBJ1-5, reads GAGVSQSPSNKVTEKGKDVELRCDPISGHTALYWYRQSLGQGLEFLIYFQGNSAPDKSGLPSDRFSAERTGGSVSTLTIQRTQQEDSAVYLCASSPSRGQGGQPQHFGDGTRLSIL.